The 5 T cell receptor beta chains in this list originate from one sample, sequenced in a study of CD8+CD57+ T cells in acquired aplastic anemia. Previously, flow cytometry had revealed CD8+CD57+ cell expansion in the patients chosen for sequencing. Using genomic DNA as the template, TCR beta VDJ and CDR3 profiling was carried out. TCRdb re-derived calls from the reads in MiXCR, one entry per CDR3 protein. The table shows 200,000 to 250,000 distinct CDR3 sequences, with roughly half occurring only once. Sequencing was done on a sample of sorted CD4+, CD8+, or CD8+CD57+ T cells (not recorded which) from PBMCs. All receptors come from a human donor with aplastic anemia.

In this sample, this clonotype turned up many times. CDR3 region: CASSQIRDGSGYTF. In DNA, the CDR3 is TGTGCCAGCAGCCAAATCAGGGACGGTTCTGGCTACACCTTC. The chain joins TRBV14 to TRBJ1-2, with D possibly TRBD1 on 5 matching bases. The CDR3 covers 14 residues. V lost 2 bases and J 7 bases, leaving 14 bases between the germline ends. Germline V lookup: CDR1 SGHDN, CDR2 FVKESK.

The V and J genes are TRBV6-6 and TRBJ2-7; D is unclear. The CDR3 totals 12 residues. V was shortened by 0 bases and J by 7 bases, with 7 bases between the two germline ends. Germline CDR1 reads MNHNY; CDR2 reads SVGAGI (reference sequence). CDR3 sequence reads: CASSYSLVEQYF. The CDR3 region has the DNA TGTGCCAGCAGTTACTCTTTAGTGGAGCAGTACTTC.

The chain combines TRBV2 with TRBJ2-5, with 14 bases lining up with TRBD2. V lost 5 bases to trimming and J lost 3 bases; unmatched junction nucleotides: 8. The CDR3 covers 17 residues. The germline CDR1 and CDR2 sequences are SNHLY and FYNNEI. Here the CDR3 reads CASSSGTSGSWKETQYF. The CDR3 nucleotides read TGTGCCAGCAGTTCAGGGACTAGCGGGAGTTGGAAAGAGACCCAGTACTTC.

This clonotype appeared a few times. The chain has TRBV12-3 or TRBV12-4 and TRBJ1-1; D remains unclear. The CDR3 has 11 amino acids. Trimming left V 5 bases short and J 5 bases short, with 6 bases between. The CDR3 spells CASSPRTEAFF. CDR3 coding DNA: TGTGCCAGCAGTCCACGGACTGAAGCTTTCTTT.

This sequence joins TRBV6-2 or TRBV6-3 and TRBJ2-5; 7 bases align to TRBD2. Trimming at V came to 6 bases and at J to 2 bases, leaving 12 bases not matched to a gene. The CDR3 has 16 amino acids. The germline CDR1 and CDR2 sequences are MNHEY and SVGEGT. The CDR3 loop reads CASSSRAGEQQETQYF. In nucleotides, the CDR3 is TGTGCCAGCAGCTCCCGGGCGGGGGAACAACAAGAGACCCAGTACTTC.